The rows below give T cell receptor beta chains drawn from one sample of a study of T cell repertoires in cytomegalovirus infection. TCRdb re-called the reads through MiXCR, storing one row per CDR3 protein. The sample comprises fewer than 550,000 distinct CDR3 sequences, approximately 15% of which are singletons, and roughly 25% rests with the top ten. Material: CD8+ T cells from PBMCs. These receptors were obtained from a human donor in good health (CMV status not recorded). Some clones in this sample may be carry-over from other donors' samples. The CDR3 runs from the conserved cysteine through the conserved F or W. D genes are given only for firm matches. Part of the rows lack a size; the others show once, few, many or a class for expanded clones.

-,TRBJ2-1,TRBV6-6,-,TGTGCCAGCAGTTACACCCCAGCGCCTAGCTCCTACAATGAGCAGTTCTTC,CASSYTPAPSSYNEQFF
-,TRBJ2-3,TRBV6-5,-,TGTGCCAGCAGTTATAAAGGCAGCAGCACAGATACGCAGTATTTT,CASSYKGSSTDTQYF
-,TRBJ2-3,TRBV29-1,-,TGCAGCGTTGAGATGGCAGGGTCCGGAGATACGCAGTATTTT,CSVEMAGSGDTQYF
many,TRBJ1-2,TRBV7-9,-,TGTGCCAGCAGCTTCCCGATGACGACAGGAGACTATGGCTACACCTTC,CASSFPMTTGDYGYTF
-,TRBJ1-1,TRBV9,-,TGTGCCAGCAGCGTAGGGGGTACAGGGTTCCCTGAAGCTTTCTTT,CASSVGGTGFPEAFF
few,TRBJ2-1,TRBV9,TRBD1,TGTGCCAGCAGCGGACGACAGGGCAGTGAGCAGTTCTTC,CASSGRQGSEQFF
many,TRBJ2-3,TRBV6-1,-,TGTGCCAGCAGGGGCACAGATACGCAGTATTTT,CASRGTDTQYF
many,TRBJ2-3,TRBV7-3,-,TGTGCCAGCAGCCCGAACCCCCCATCTAGCACAGATACGCAGTATTTT,CASSPNPPSSTDTQYF
many,TRBJ2-1,TRBV6-1,-,TGTGCCAGCAGTGGTTGGTTTGGGGGGATTGAGCAGTTCTTC,CASSGWFGGIEQFF
few,TRBJ2-7,TRBV3-1,-,TGTGCCAGCAGCCAAGTGGGACAATCCTACGAGCAGTACTTC,CASSQVGQSYEQYF
few,TRBJ2-7,TRBV12-3/TRBV12-4,-,TGTGCCAGCAGGCAGGGTATCTCCTACGAGCAGTACTTC,CASRQGISYEQYF
few,TRBJ1-5,TRBV4-1,-,TGCGCCAGCAGCCAAGGGAGTGGGCGCAATCAGCCCCAGCATTTT,CASSQGSGRNQPQHF
many,TRBJ1-1,TRBV7-9,TRBD1,TGTGCCAGCAGCTTAGAAGGCAGGGGGGGCACTGAAGCTTTCTTT,CASSLEGRGGTEAFF
once,TRBJ1-2,TRBV6-2/TRBV6-3,-,TGTGCCAGCAGTTACGTACAGGGCAGTGATGGCTACACCTTC,CASSYVQGSDGYTF
many,TRBJ2-7,TRBV27,-,TGTGCCAGCAGTTCCGGCCCGGGTGAGCAGTACTTC,CASSSGPGEQYF
many,TRBJ2-1,TRBV6-1,-,TGTGCCAGCAGTGACCCCGGGTACAGGGCCGCTCCCCTAGGCTCCTACAATGAGCAGTTCTTC,CASSDPGYRAAPLGSYNEQFF
-,TRBJ1-1,TRBV13,-,TGTGCCAGCAGCTTAACCAGGAGAACTGAAGCTTTCTTT,CASSLTRRTEAFF
-,TRBJ2-3,TRBV27,TRBD1,TGTGCCAGCAGCCAGGGGGCGGCAGATACGCAGTATTTT,CASSQGAADTQYF
many,TRBJ1-2,TRBV27,-,TGTGCCAGCAGTGATACAGGGTCCTATGGCTACACCTTC,CASSDTGSYGYTF
once,TRBJ2-2,TRBV27,-,TGTGCCAGCAGTTTGTGGCAGGGGAACACCGGGGAGCTGTTTTTT,CASSLWQGNTGELFF
many,TRBJ2-5,TRBV27,-,TGTGCCAGCAGTTTCGACCAAGAGACCCAGTACTTC,CASSFDQETQYF
few,TRBJ2-7,TRBV29-1,-,TGCAGCGTCGAGACTCGAAACATCGACTCCTACGAGCAGTACTTC,CSVETRNIDSYEQYF
many,TRBJ2-2,TRBV7-2,-,TGTGCCAGCAGCTCCCTCCGAGAGGAGCTGTTTTTT,CASSSLREELFF
-,TRBJ1-4,TRBV13,TRBD1,TGTGCCAGCAGCAATACAGGGGGCGGAGGTGAAAAACTGTTTTTT,CASSNTGGGGEKLFF
-,TRBJ2-1,TRBV20-1,-,TGCAGTGCCCATCAAAGAGGGACCTCTCTACGAGATGAGCAGTTCTTC,CSAHQRGTSLRDEQFF
-,TRBJ1-1,TRBV5-1,TRBD1,TGCGCCAGCATCAGGGGGCGGACTGAAGTTTTCTTT,CASIRGRTEVFF
-,TRBJ1-4,TRBV2,-,TGTGCCAGCATCAGTAGAGAAAAACTGTTTTTT,CASISREKLFF
-,TRBJ2-1,TRBV3-1,TRBD2,TGTGCCAGCAGCCTCACCCCGGGACTAGCGAGCAATGAGCAGTTCTTC,CASSLTPGLASNEQFF
few,TRBJ2-1,TRBV27,TRBD2,TGTGCCAGCAGCCCGGGACTAGCGCAATACAATGAGCAGTTCTTC,CASSPGLAQYNEQFF
few,TRBJ1-1,TRBV5-1,TRBD1,TGCGCCAGCAGCTTGGGGGGACAGGTCTTTAACACTGAAGCTTTCTTT,CASSLGGQVFNTEAFF
-,TRBJ2-7,TRBV25-1,TRBD2,TGTGCCAGCAGCGCCCCCCTCGGGACTAGCTACGAGCAGTACTTC,CASSAPLGTSYEQYF
-,TRBJ1-5,TRBV5-1,TRBD1,TGCGCCAGCAGCTTTGACAGGGCGGTTCAGCCCCAGCATTTT,CASSFDRAVQPQHF
-,TRBJ2-7,TRBV10-3,TRBD1,TGTGCCATCAGTGAAACGTATGGGACAGGGGGCTTATACGAGCAGTACTTC,CAISETYGTGGLYEQYF
many,TRBJ2-1,TRBV7-6,TRBD2,TGTGCCAGCAGCGTCGGGACTAGCGGGGATTCCTACAATGAGCAGTTCTTC,CASSVGTSGDSYNEQFF
-,TRBJ1-2,TRBV20-1,-,TGCAGTGCTAGACCCCTCGGGGTCTACTATGGCTACACCTTC,CSARPLGVYYGYTF
-,TRBJ2-7,TRBV20-1,-,TGCAGTGCAGGGGACTGGGAGTTGGACGAGCAGTACTTC,CSAGDWELDEQYF
-,TRBJ2-3,TRBV7-3,TRBD2,TGTGCCAGCAGCCTGGGACTAACGGGAACAGATACGCAGTATTTT,CASSLGLTGTDTQYF
few,TRBJ1-1,TRBV6-2/TRBV6-3,-,TGTGCCAGCAGTTCAGAGGACGGGAGGGGCACTGAAGCTTTCTTT,CASSSEDGRGTEAFF
many,TRBJ2-3,TRBV27,-,TGTGCCAGCAGCTCCCCTAGTGATACGCAGTATTTT,CASSSPSDTQYF
few,TRBJ2-5,TRBV28,-,TGTGCCAGCAGTTCAGTGGAGACCCAGTACTTC,CASSSVETQYF
-,TRBJ1-1,TRBV27,-,TGTGCCAGCAGTCTATCAAGGACGGCGAACTCTGAAGCTTTCTTT,CASSLSRTANSEAFF
few,TRBJ2-3,TRBV5-1,TRBD2,TGCGCCAGCAGCTTGAGGACTAGCGGACTCCCTAGCACAGATACGCAGTATTTT,CASSLRTSGLPSTDTQYF
-,TRBJ2-1,TRBV28,-,TGTGCCAGCAGTTTGGACCCCCTTGGGGGGACCCCGGACAATGAGCAGTTCTTC,CASSLDPLGGTPDNEQFF
many,TRBJ1-1,TRBV6-1,TRBD1,TGTGCCAGCAGTTGGGACAGGGGGGCCCTTGAGGGCACTGAAGCTTTCTTT,CASSWDRGALEGTEAFF
many,TRBJ2-7,TRBV6-1,TRBD2,TGTGCCAGCAGTACTAGCGGGGACTTCTACGAGCAGTACTTC,CASSTSGDFYEQYF
many,TRBJ1-2,TRBV27,TRBD1,TGTGCCAGCGCGTCAGACAGGGGAAGTAGGCTGGGCGGCTACACCTTC,CASASDRGSRLGGYTF
few,TRBJ2-3,TRBV9,TRBD1,TGTGCCAGCAGCCTCCTGGGACAGGGGATCGCAGATACGCAGTATTTT,CASSLLGQGIADTQYF
many,TRBJ2-3,TRBV12-3/TRBV12-4,-,TGTGCCAGCACCTTGGAGGGTACAGATACGCAGTATTTT,CASTLEGTDTQYF
few,TRBJ1-6,TRBV5-6,TRBD1,TGTGCCAGCAGCGGGGGACAGACAAGCTCCTATAATTCACCCCTCCACTTT,CASSGGQTSSYNSPLHF
-,TRBJ1-1,TRBV13,TRBD1,TGTGCCAGCAGCCTAGGGACAGCCGGAAGAGCGAACACTGAAGCTTTCTTT,CASSLGTAGRANTEAFF
-,TRBJ1-1,TRBV27,-,TGTGCCAGCCCCGGGGGGAAGAATTTGAACACTGAAGCTTTCTTT,CASPGGKNLNTEAFF